Listed below are T cell receptor beta chains from one sample, sequenced in a study of blood T cells in healthy people across ages. One entry per CDR3 protein, called by TCRdb with MiXCR from the 5' RACE reads. This repertoire shows about 1.5 million distinct CDR3 sequences, about 42% found once; its top ten account for approximately 4%. The sequencing sample was made of blood. These receptors were collected from a woman younger than 30 in good health. CDR3s include the opening cysteine and the closing phenylalanine or tryptophan. The order of the fields is CDR3 protein, CDR3 DNA, D gene, V gene, J gene, clone size. A D gene is named only where the DNA matches it firmly. The listing skips clone size in some rows; elsewhere it reads once, few, many or a size class.

CDR3 protein: CASSMDRGKADTQYF; CDR3 DNA: TGTGCCAGCAGTATGGACAGGGGGAAGGCTGATACGCAGTATTTT; D gene: TRBD1; V gene: TRBV6-5; J gene: TRBJ2-3; clone size: .
CDR3 protein: CASSQGRLAADTQYF; CDR3 DNA: TGTGCCAGCAGCCAAGGTAGGCTAGCGGCAGATACGCAGTATTTT; D gene: TRBD2; V gene: TRBV3-1; J gene: TRBJ2-3; clone size: few
CDR3 protein: CASSLRQGLDSPLHF; CDR3 DNA: TGTGCCAGCAGCTTACGACAGGGCCTCGATTCACCCCTCCACTTT; D gene: TRBD1; V gene: TRBV7-2; J gene: TRBJ1-6; clone size: .
CDR3 protein: CASSPRGASTDTQYF; CDR3 DNA: TGTGCCAGCAGTCCTAGAGGGGCTAGCACAGATACGCAGTATTTT; D gene: .; V gene: TRBV9; J gene: TRBJ2-3; clone size: few
CDR3 protein: CSVGAYNEQFF; CDR3 DNA: TGCAGCGTTGGAGCCTACAATGAGCAGTTCTTC; D gene: .; V gene: TRBV29-1; J gene: TRBJ2-1; clone size: many
CDR3 protein: CASSEMKRSNQPQHF; CDR3 DNA: TGTGCCAGCAGTGAAATGAAAAGAAGCAATCAGCCCCAGCATTTT; D gene: .; V gene: TRBV2; J gene: TRBJ1-5; clone size: .
CDR3 protein: CASSYEGDRFF; CDR3 DNA: TGTGCCAGCAGCTACGAAGGGGATCGTTTCTTT; D gene: .; V gene: TRBV13; J gene: TRBJ1-1; clone size: .
CDR3 protein: CASSLDPGPRVDEQFF; CDR3 DNA: TGTGCCAGCAGCTTAGACCCGGGTCCCCGGGTCGATGAGCAGTTCTTC; D gene: .; V gene: TRBV7-9; J gene: TRBJ2-1; clone size: .
CDR3 protein: CASRALAGGNEQFF; CDR3 DNA: TGTGCCAGCAGGGCCCTAGCGGGAGGAAATGAGCAGTTCTTC; D gene: TRBD2; V gene: TRBV6-5; J gene: TRBJ2-1; clone size: few
CDR3 protein: CASSVGLDTEAFF; CDR3 DNA: TGTGCCAGCAGCGTAGGTTTAGACACTGAAGCTTTCTTT; D gene: .; V gene: TRBV9; J gene: TRBJ1-1; clone size: few
CDR3 protein: CASSLGGSTEKLFF; CDR3 DNA: TGTGCCAGCAGCTTAGGAGGGTCGACTGAAAAACTGTTTTTT; D gene: .; V gene: TRBV7-2; J gene: TRBJ1-4; clone size: .
CDR3 protein: CASSLKRQGSGANVLTF; CDR3 DNA: TGTGCCAGCAGCTTAAAGCGACAGGGTTCTGGGGCCAACGTCCTGACTTTC; D gene: TRBD1; V gene: TRBV7-2; J gene: TRBJ2-6; clone size: .
CDR3 protein: CSGEGLPYEQYF; CDR3 DNA: TGCAGTGGCGAGGGCCTCCCCTACGAGCAGTACTTC; D gene: .; V gene: TRBV20-1; J gene: TRBJ2-7; clone size: .
CDR3 protein: CASSFSRKLMNTEAFF; CDR3 DNA: TGTGCCAGCAGTTTTTCCCGGAAGCTCATGAACACTGAAGCTTTCTTT; D gene: .; V gene: TRBV12-3/TRBV12-4; J gene: TRBJ1-1; clone size: few
CDR3 protein: CASSHGTSGTYEQYF; CDR3 DNA: TGCGCCAGCAGCCACGGGACTAGCGGGACCTACGAGCAGTACTTC; D gene: TRBD2; V gene: TRBV4-3; J gene: TRBJ2-7; clone size: few
CDR3 protein: CASSLERAGVPYGYTF; CDR3 DNA: TGTGCCAGCAGCTTAGAGCGCGCAGGCGTTCCCTATGGCTACACCTTC; D gene: .; V gene: TRBV7-8; J gene: TRBJ1-2; clone size: few
CDR3 protein: CATSEASGRGDTQYF; CDR3 DNA: TGTGCCACCAGTGAGGCCAGCGGGAGAGGTGATACGCAGTATTTT; D gene: TRBD2; V gene: TRBV24-1; J gene: TRBJ2-3; clone size: .
CDR3 protein: CASIFWRQETQYF; CDR3 DNA: TGTGCCAGCATTTTTTGGCGGCAAGAGACCCAGTACTTC; D gene: .; V gene: TRBV6-1; J gene: TRBJ2-5; clone size: .